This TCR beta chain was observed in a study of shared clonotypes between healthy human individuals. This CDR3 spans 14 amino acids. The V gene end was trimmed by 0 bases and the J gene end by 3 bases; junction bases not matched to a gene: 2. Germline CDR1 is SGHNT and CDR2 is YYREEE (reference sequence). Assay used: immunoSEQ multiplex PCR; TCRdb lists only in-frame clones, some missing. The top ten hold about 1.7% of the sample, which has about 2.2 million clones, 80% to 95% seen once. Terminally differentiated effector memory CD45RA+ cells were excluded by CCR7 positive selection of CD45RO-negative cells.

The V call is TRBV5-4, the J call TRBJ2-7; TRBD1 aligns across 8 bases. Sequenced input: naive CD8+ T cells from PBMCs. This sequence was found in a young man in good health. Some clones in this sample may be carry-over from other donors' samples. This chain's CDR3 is CASSLDRGNYEQYF. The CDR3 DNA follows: TGTGCCAGCAGCTTGGACAGGGGGAACTACGAGCAGTACTTC. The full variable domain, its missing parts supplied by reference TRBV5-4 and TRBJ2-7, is ETGVTQSPTHLIKTRGQQVTLRCSSQSGHNTVSWYQQALGQGPQFIFQYYREEENGRGNFPPRFSGLQFPNYSSELNVNALELDDSALYLCASSLDRGNYEQYFGPGTRLTVT.